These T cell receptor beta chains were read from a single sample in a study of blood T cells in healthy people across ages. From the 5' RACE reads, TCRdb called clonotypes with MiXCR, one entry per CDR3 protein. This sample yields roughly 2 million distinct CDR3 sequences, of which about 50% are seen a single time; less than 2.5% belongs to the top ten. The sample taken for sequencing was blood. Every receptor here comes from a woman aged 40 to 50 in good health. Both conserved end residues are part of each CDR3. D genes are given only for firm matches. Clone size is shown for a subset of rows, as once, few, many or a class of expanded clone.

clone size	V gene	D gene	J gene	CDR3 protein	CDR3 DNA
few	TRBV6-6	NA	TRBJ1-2	CASSYAWVGNGYGYTF	TGTGCCAGCAGTTACGCGTGGGTGGGCAACGGCTATGGCTACACCTTC
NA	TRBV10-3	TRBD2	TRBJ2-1	CALEPTHFLGLEFSGEQFF	TGTGCCCTTGAACCGACCCATTTTCTTGGACTAGAATTTTCCGGTGAGCAGTTCTTC
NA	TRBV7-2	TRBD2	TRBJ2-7	CASSLAASGGGSYNEQYF	TGTGCCAGCAGCTTAGCGGCTAGCGGGGGAGGTTCCTACAATGAGCAGTACTTC
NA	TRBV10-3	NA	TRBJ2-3	CAISGPGADTQYF	TGTGCCATCAGTGGTCCGGGCGCAGATACGCAGTATTTT
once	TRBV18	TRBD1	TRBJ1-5	CASSPGQGVNQPQHF	TGTGCCAGCTCACCGGGACAGGGAGTAAATCAGCCCCAGCATTTT
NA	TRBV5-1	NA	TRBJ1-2	CASSLEGGRSYGYTF	TGCGCCAGCAGCTTGGAGGGGGGACGGAGCTATGGCTACACCTTC
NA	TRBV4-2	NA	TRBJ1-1	CASSQSVEAFF	TGTGCCAGCAGCCAATCGGTTGAAGCTTTCTTT
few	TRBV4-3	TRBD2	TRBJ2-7	CASSQAFLAGVGYEQYF	TGCGCCAGCAGCCAAGCCTTTTTAGCGGGGGTCGGCTACGAGCAGTACTTC
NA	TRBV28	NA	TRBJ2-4	CASSIYGQGGLNIQYF	TGTGCCAGCAGTATATACGGACAGGGAGGGTTGAACATTCAGTACTTC
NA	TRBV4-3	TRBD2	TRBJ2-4	CASSQVAGEAKNIQYF	TGCGCCAGCAGCCAGGTAGCGGGGGAAGCCAAAAACATTCAGTACTTC
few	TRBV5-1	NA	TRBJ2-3	CASSEGDRADTQYF	TGCGCCAGCAGCGAGGGGGATAGAGCAGATACGCAGTATTTT
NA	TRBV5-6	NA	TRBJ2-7	CASSLPAAGVKVYEQYF	TGTGCCAGCAGCCTACCGGCGGCCGGGGTGAAGGTGTACGAGCAGTACTTC
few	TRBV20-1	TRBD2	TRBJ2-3	CSARDLKAGMADTQYF	TGCAGTGCTAGAGATCTGAAAGCGGGGATGGCAGATACGCAGTATTTT
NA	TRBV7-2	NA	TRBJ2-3	CASSLGRSTPQVVDTQYF	TGTGCCAGCAGCTTAGGAAGGAGTACTCCCCAGGTTGTAGATACGCAGTATTTT
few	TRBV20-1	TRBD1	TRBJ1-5	CSAYVQQGVSQPQHF	TGCAGTGCCTACGTACAACAGGGGGTGTCACAGCCCCAGCATTTT
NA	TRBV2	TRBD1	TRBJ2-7	CASSDPGQKYEQYF	TGTGCCAGCAGTGATCCGGGACAGAAATACGAGCAGTACTTC
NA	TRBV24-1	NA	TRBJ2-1	CATSDNRERSYNEQFF	TGTGCCACCAGTGATAACAGGGAGCGCTCCTACAATGAGCAGTTCTTC
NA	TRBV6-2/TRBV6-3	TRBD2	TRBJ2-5	CASSLYRLAGETQYF	TGTGCCAGCAGTCTTTACAGACTAGCGGGGGAGACCCAGTACTTC
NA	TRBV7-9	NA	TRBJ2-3	CASSMGGPSTDTQYF	TGTGCCAGCAGCATGGGGGGCCCTAGCACAGATACGCAGTATTTT
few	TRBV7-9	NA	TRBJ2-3	CASSLAWRGAADTQYF	TGTGCCAGCAGCTTAGCTTGGAGGGGGGCGGCGGATACGCAGTATTTT
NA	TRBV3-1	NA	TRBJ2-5	CASSQVQRTSEETQYF	TGTGCCAGCAGCCAAGTACAGCGTACGAGTGAAGAGACCCAGTACTTC
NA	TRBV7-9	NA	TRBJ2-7	CASSDGQYLCEQYF	TGTGCCAGCAGCGACGGACAGTACCTTTGCGAGCAGTACTTC
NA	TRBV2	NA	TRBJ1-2	CASSEYGEYGYTF	TGTGCCAGCAGTGAATACGGAGAATATGGCTACACCTTC
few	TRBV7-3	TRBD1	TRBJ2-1	CASSLWGQGSDEQFF	TGTGCCAGCAGCTTATGGGGACAGGGTTCCGATGAGCAGTTCTTC
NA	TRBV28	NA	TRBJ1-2	CASSSLRQGVYGYTF	TGTGCCAGCAGTTCACTACGACAAGGGGTCTATGGCTACACCTTC
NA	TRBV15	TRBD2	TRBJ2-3	CATGRESGSMGDTQYF	TGTGCCACCGGCAGAGAGAGCGGGAGTATGGGAGATACGCAGTATTTT
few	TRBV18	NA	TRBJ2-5	CASSPRVSSRETQYF	TGTGCCAGCTCACCACGGGTCAGTTCTCGGGAGACCCAGTACTTC
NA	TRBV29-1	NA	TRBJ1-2	CSVEIPHGYTF	TGCAGCGTTGAAATCCCGCATGGCTACACCTTC
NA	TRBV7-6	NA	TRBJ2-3	CASRITSATDTQYF	TGTGCCAGCAGGATTACTAGTGCGACAGATACGCAGTATTTT
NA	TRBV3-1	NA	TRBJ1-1	CASSRAGWNTEAFF	TGTGCCAGCAGTCGAGCGGGTTGGAACACTGAAGCTTTCTTT
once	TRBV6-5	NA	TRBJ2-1	CASSYSIPDSSYGQFF	TGTGCCAGCAGTTACTCGATACCTGATTCGAGCTACGGGCAGTTCTTC
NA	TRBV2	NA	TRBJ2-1	CASRSHPSYNEQFF	TGTGCCAGCAGGTCCCACCCCTCCTACAATGAGCAGTTCTTC
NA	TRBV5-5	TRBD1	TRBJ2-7	CASSLEGQVTGRLFEQYF	TGTGCCAGCAGCTTGGAGGGACAGGTAACGGGACGGCTTTTCGAGCAGTACTTC
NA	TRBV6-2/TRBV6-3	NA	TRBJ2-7	CASSYNGLDGQYF	TGTGCCAGCAGTTACAATGGCCTGGATGGGCAGTACTTC
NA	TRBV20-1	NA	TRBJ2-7	CSAAPGVASEQYF	TGCAGTGCGGCCCCCGGGGTGGCATCCGAGCAGTACTTC
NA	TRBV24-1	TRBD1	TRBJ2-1	CATSALGQGAYNEQFF	TGTGCCACCAGTGCTCTAGGACAGGGGGCCTACAATGAGCAGTTCTTC
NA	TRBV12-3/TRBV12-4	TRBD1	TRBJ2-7	CASSWGQGVNEQYF	TGTGCCAGCAGTTGGGGACAGGGAGTGAACGAGCAGTACTTC
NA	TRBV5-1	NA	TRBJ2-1	CASSLERGRSYNEQFF	TGCGCCAGCAGCTTGGAACGGGGGAGATCCTACAATGAGCAGTTCTTC
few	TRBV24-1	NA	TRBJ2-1	CATRTTYNEQFF	TGTGCCACCAGGACCACTTACAATGAGCAGTTCTTC
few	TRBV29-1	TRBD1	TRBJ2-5	CSVEPGQLQETQYF	TGCAGCGTAGAACCGGGACAGTTGCAAGAGACCCAGTACTTC
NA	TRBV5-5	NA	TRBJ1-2	CAQGGGEDGYTF	TGTGCCCAGGGAGGGGGGGAAGATGGCTACACCTTC
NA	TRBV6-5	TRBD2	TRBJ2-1	CASSYPQRGVPDYNEQFF	TGTGCCAGCAGTTACCCCCAGCGGGGGGTCCCTGACTACAATGAGCAGTTCTTC
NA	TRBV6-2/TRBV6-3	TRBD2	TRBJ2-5	CASNPGWLAGNQETQYF	TGTGCCAGCAACCCAGGATGGCTAGCGGGGAACCAAGAGACCCAGTACTTC
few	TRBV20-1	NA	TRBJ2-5	CSARTVGRGTQETQYF	TGCAGTGCTAGAACAGTTGGTAGGGGGACCCAAGAGACCCAGTACTTC
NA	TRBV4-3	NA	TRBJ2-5	CASSQSGGTYQETQYF	TGCGCCAGCAGCCAATCTGGGGGGACGTACCAAGAGACCCAGTACTTC